This T cell receptor (beta chain) was documented in a study of blood T cell repertoires in COVID-19. Study overall: The analysed material was cDNA or gDNA that came from T cells, B-cell-depleted T cells, or PBMCs.

Germline assignment: CDR1 SGHNT and CDR2 YENEEA. Trimming cost V 3 bases and J 4 bases, with 7 bases left between them. The CDR3 is 13 residues long. In the original workflow: Estimation of nucleated cell counts relied on the amplification of reference gene primers. TCRdb's table, derived via immunoSEQ multiplex PCR, lists solely in-frame clones and lacks some. V and J calls and clone size are those listed in that table; D and trimming were worked out from the DNA. The table has more than 45,000 clones, 70% to 90% seen once; the top ten hold roughly 1.4%. This TCR derives from a man in his 60s with acute or convalescent COVID-19. V usage is TRBV11-3 and J usage is TRBJ1-5; D is undetermined. The sample taken for sequencing was peripheral blood. Here the CDR3 reads CASSFGPNQPQHF. In DNA, the CDR3 is TGTGCCAGCAGCTTTGGGCCAAATCAGCCCCAGCATTTT.